What follows are 30 T cell receptor beta chains derived from one specimen sequenced in a study of blood T cell repertoires in COVID-19. TCRdb keeps only in-frame clones here, not all; method: immunoSEQ multiplex PCR. This sample yields roughly 77,000 clones, of which more than 60% are seen a single time; around 9.5% belongs to the top ten. The sample taken for sequencing was peripheral blood. These receptor sequences come from a human donor in a cohort sampled during active COVID-19.

This chain links TRBV6-5 with TRBJ1-2; weak D call: TRBD1 (5 bases). The ends were cut back, 7 bases at V and 2 bases at J, with 14 bases in the middle. Per germline, CDR1 MNHEY and CDR2 SVGAGI. CDR3 size: 14 residues. CDR3 residues: CASTDSPGNYGYTF. CDR3 bases: TGTGCCAGCACCGATTCCCCAGGGAACTATGGCTACACCTTC.

The rearrangement joins TRBV2 to TRBJ2-5; a possible D gene is TRBD1 (6 bases). Germline CDR1 SNHLY, CDR2 FYNNEI. The CDR3 contains 12 residues. V was cut by 7 bases and J by 4 bases, with 10 bases left in between. The CDR3 spells CASKGQIETQYF. DNA of the CDR3: TGTGCCAGCAAAGGACAGATAGAGACCCAGTACTTC.

The chain employs TRBV28 and TRBJ1-1; 11 positions agree with TRBD1. Per germline, CDR1 MDHEN and CDR2 SYDVKM. The CDR3 is 17 amino acids. V shed 4 bases and J 4 bases; nucleotides not matched to a gene: 11. The DNA for the CDR3 is TGTGCCAGCAGTTCACCCAGGACAGGGGGCCCGGGCACTGAAGCTTTCTTT. Its translation: CASSSPRTGGPGTEAFF.

This chain connects TRBV9 to TRBJ2-2; D might be TRBD2 (5 bases). The ends were cut back, 0 bases at V and 0 bases at J, with 9 bases in the middle. Per the germline V gene, CDR1 is SGDLS and CDR2 is YYNGEE. This CDR3 region has 16 residues. The DNA of the CDR3 is TGTGCCAGCAGCGTAGCGGGGATCCCGAACACCGGGGAGCTGTTTTTT. Its translation is CASSVAGIPNTGELFF.

This rearrangement joins TRBV5-1 to TRBJ2-7; the match to TRBD2 covers 7 bases. Germline assignment: CDR1 SGHRS and CDR2 YFSETQ. CDR3 length: 18 amino acids. J gave up 3 bases and V 0 bases, and 15 bases lay outside the gene matches. CDR3 sequence reads: CASSLGLGTGGVFYEQYF. The CDR3 bases are TGCGCCAGCAGCTTGGGGTTGGGGACGGGAGGCGTCTTCTACGAGCAGTACTTC.

V is TRBV9 and J is TRBJ2-5, with D maybe TRBD1 (6 bases). The CDR3 contains 13 residues. The V and J ends lost 4 bases and 3 bases respectively, with 10 bases between them. In germline, CDR1 is SGDLS, CDR2 YYNGEE. This CDR3 reads CASSLGHEETQYF. The CDR3 DNA sequence: TGTGCCAGCAGCCTGGGACATGAAGAGACCCAGTACTTC.

The chain carries TRBV19 and TRBJ1-2; tentatively, D is TRBD1 (6 bases). V lost 6 bases and J lost 0, with 14 bases in between. Germline V gene sequence: CDR1 LNHDA, CDR2 SQIVND (reference sequence). The CDR3 covers 15 residues. CDR3 nucleotides: TGTGCCAGTAGGACCCGGGACACCCCTAACTATGGCTACACCTTC. This gives the protein CASRTRDTPNYGYTF.

The V gene is TRBV5-4, the J gene TRBJ2-7, with 8 nucleotides matching TRBD2. There are 16 residues in the CDR3. Germline V gene data show CDR1 as SGHNT and CDR2 as YYREEE (reference sequence). J gave up 1 base and V 5 bases, and 11 bases lay outside the gene matches. CDR3 nucleotides: TGTGCCAGCAGTAAGGAGGGGCGGGGGGCTTCCTACGAGCAGTACTTC. This codes for CASSKEGRGASYEQYF.

This chain joins TRBV5-1 and TRBJ2-7; 9 nucleotides align to TRBD2. The germline CDR1 and CDR2 sequences are SGHRS and YFSETQ. The CDR3 has 18 amino acids. The junction had 18 bases not matched to a gene; V was cut back by 3 bases and J by 5 bases. CDR3 protein: CASSWREAGGLARDEQYF. The CDR3, as DNA: TGCGCCAGCAGCTGGAGGGAAGCGGGGGGCCTCGCGCGGGACGAGCAGTACTTC.

A word on this clone: Sequence at one end of the junction differs from germline and may be a read error. The chain has TRBV27 and TRBJ1-1; D is possibly TRBD1 (5 bases). Germline CDR1 is MNHEY and CDR2 is SMNVEV (reference sequence). This CDR3 region has 15 residues. In DNA form, the CDR3 reads TGTGCCAGCAGTTTAACAACGCGGGGGAACGCTGAAGCTTTCTTT. Its translation is CASSLTTRGNAEAFF.

The chain is built from TRBV5-1 and TRBJ1-2; weak D call: TRBD1 (5 bases). V was cut by 6 bases and J by 8 bases, with 17 bases left in between. Germline CDR1 reads SGHRS; CDR2 reads YFSETQ. This CDR3 is 13 amino acids long. CDR3 residues: CASNIVPNRGYTF. The DNA for the CDR3 is TGCGCCAGCAACATTGTACCCAACAGGGGCTACACCTTC.

This clone was counted a few times. CDR3 protein: CASSSGTANSPLHF. For the CDR3, the DNA is TGTGCCAGCAGCTCCGGGACAGCCAATTCACCCCTCCACTTT. The V call is TRBV11-3, the J call TRBJ1-6, with 7 positions matching TRBD1. V trimming: 4 bases; J trimming: 7 bases; junction bases outside the gene matches: 4. The CDR3 runs to 14 residues. Germline assignment: CDR1 SGHNT and CDR2 YENEEA.

This rearrangement joins TRBV6-2 or TRBV6-3 to TRBJ1-6, with D possibly matching TRBD1 (5 bases). The CDR3 extends over 16 amino acids. The V end was cut by 5 bases, the J end by 7 bases, with 18 bases between. CDR1 is MNHEY, CDR2 SVGEGT, per germline. This CDR3 is CASSRRAGLFNSPLHF. The CDR3 coding sequence is TGTGCCAGCAGTCGCCGGGCAGGGTTATTCAATTCACCCCTCCACTTT.

This chain links TRBV5-4 with TRBJ2-5; D is unresolved. Germline loops: CDR1 SGHNT, CDR2 YYREEE (reference sequence). V was shortened by 4 bases and J by 2 bases, with 6 bases between the two germline ends. The CDR3 contains 12 residues. DNA for the CDR3: TGTGCCAGCAGCATAGCTCAAGAGACCCAGTACTTC. Translated: CASSIAQETQYF. The entire variable domain, with the rest obtained from reference TRBV5-4 and TRBJ2-5, is as follows: ETGVTQSPTHLIKTRGQQVTLRCSSQSGHNTVSWYQQALGQGPQFIFQYYREEENGRGNFPPRFSGLQFPNYSSELNVNALELDDSALYLCASSIAQETQYFGPGTRLLVL.

J is TRBJ1-6 and V is TRBV5-6; no firm D call. The CDR3 consists of 15 residues. Between the trimmed V and J ends, which lost 5 bases and 3 bases, there was a span of 12 bases. Germline V lookup: CDR1 SGHDT, CDR2 YYEEEE. As DNA, the CDR3 is TGTGCCAGCAGTCGAACGGGAAACTATAATTCACCCCTCCACTTT. This sequence encodes CASSRTGNYNSPLHF.

The J gene is TRBJ1-1, the V gene TRBV18; no reliable D call. Germline CDR1 KGHSH, CDR2 LQKENI. Trimming stripped 3 bases from V and 0 bases from J, with 11 bases between. There are 15 residues in the CDR3. The CDR3: CASSPSGDLNTEAFF. CDR3 bases: TGTGCCAGCTCACCTTCCGGGGATTTGAACACTGAAGCTTTCTTT.

The V gene is TRBV5-1, the J gene TRBJ2-7; TRBD1 matches 8 bases. The CDR3 runs 16 residues. CDR1 and CDR2 from the germline V gene are SGHRS and YFSETQ. V lost 0 bases to trimming and J lost 2 bases; unmatched junction nucleotides: 7. DNA of the CDR3: TGCGCCAGCAGCTTGGGGAGTACAGGGGGAACCTACGAGCAGTACTTC. Translating gives CASSLGSTGGTYEQYF.

This chain uses TRBV15 with TRBJ1-2; D not resolved. V lost 1 base, J lost 2 bases, and 8 bases lay in between. From germline, CDR1 is LNHNV and CDR2 YYDKDF (reference sequence). This CDR3 region has 14 residues. The chain's CDR3 is CATSRAGVNYGYTF. CDR3 in DNA: TGTGCCACCAGCAGAGCCGGGGTAAACTATGGCTACACCTTC.

This clone was observed a handful of times. The rearrangement joins TRBV11-2 to TRBJ1-2; TRBD1 might be the D (6 bases). Between the trimmed V and J ends, which lost 4 bases and 5 bases, there was a span of 20 bases. Germline lookup yields CDR1 SGHAT and CDR2 FQNNGV. This CDR3 comprises 16 residues. CDR3 region: CASSSSDRPVGYGYTF. For the CDR3, the DNA is TGTGCCAGCAGCTCATCCGACAGGCCGGTGGGGTATGGCTACACCTTC.

The V call is TRBV3-1 (or the pseudogene TRBV3-2), the J call TRBJ1-1; D is perhaps TRBD1 (5 bases). Germline CDR1 and CDR2: LGHDT and YNNKEL (reference sequence). CDR3 length: 19 amino acids. Trimming shortened V by 0 bases and J by 5 bases, and 25 bases separated the two germline ends. The CDR3, as DNA: TGTGCCAGCAGCCAAGAGAGTTGGCAGGGCGAAGGATTGTTTACTGAAGCTTTCTTT. It specifies CASSQESWQGEGLFTEAFF.

This chain connects TRBV7-2 to TRBJ1-3; no clear D gene. This CDR3 comprises 12 residues. Trimming removed 6 bases at V and 4 bases at J, with 7 bases between. Looked up from germline, CDR1 is SGHTA and CDR2 is FQGNSA. DNA for the CDR3: TGTGCCAGCAGTCCTCAGGGAAACACCATATATTTT. Its translation: CASSPQGNTIYF.

This sequence joins TRBV6-2 or TRBV6-3 and TRBJ2-7; 9 bases line up with TRBD1. Losses at the gene ends were 4 bases for V and 5 bases for J; bases not matched to a gene: 6. The length of the CDR3 is 14 residues. CDR1 is MNHEY, CDR2 SVGEGT, per germline. The CDR3 reads CASSSGTGTHEQYF. In DNA form, the CDR3 reads TGTGCCAGCAGTTCCGGGACAGGGACCCACGAGCAGTACTTC.

The chain combines TRBV4-1 with TRBJ2-3, with D unclear. V gave up 2 bases and J gave up 1 base, with 7 bases separating them. The CDR3 length is 14 residues. CDR1 is MGHRA and CDR2 is YSYEKL in the germline V gene. As DNA, the CDR3 is TGCGCCAGCAGCCAACCCCTCCGCACAGATACGCAGTATTTT. Amino acids: CASSQPLRTDTQYF.

The V and J genes are TRBV30 and TRBJ1-1, with D tentatively TRBD1 (5 bases). This CDR3 has 16 residues. Germline V gives CDR1 GTSNPN, CDR2 SVGIG (reference sequence). Trimming stripped 4 bases from V and 1 base from J, with 19 bases between. CDR3 bases: TGTGCCTGGAAGTACCAGGGTATCGATCGGAACACTGAAGCTTTCTTT. It is translated as CAWKYQGIDRNTEAFF.

The V gene is TRBV9, the J gene TRBJ1-1; no definite D call. From germline, CDR1 is SGDLS and CDR2 YYNGEE. The CDR3 is 14 amino acids. Between the trimmed V and J ends, which lost 4 bases and 2 bases, there was a span of 12 bases. CDR3 region: CASSITWANTEAFF. The DNA of the CDR3 is TGTGCCAGCAGCATTACCTGGGCTAACACTGAAGCTTTCTTT. Variable domain in full (rest from reference TRBV9 and TRBJ1-1): DSGVTQTPKHLITATGQRVTLRCSPRSGDLSVYWYQQSLDQGLQFLIQYYNGEERAKGNILERFSAQQFPDLHSELNLSSLELGDSALYFCASSITWANTEAFFGQGTRLTVV.

DNA of the CDR3: TGCGCCAGCAGCTTGGAAGGTGCCATCGAGGACGAGCAGTACTTC. Its translation is CASSLEGAIEDEQYF. This chain uses TRBV5-1 with TRBJ2-7; no clear D. V was trimmed by 0 bases and J by 5 bases, leaving 15 bases between them. This CDR3 contains 15 residues. Germline loops: CDR1 SGHRS, CDR2 YFSETQ. Full variable domain (outside the CDR3, taken from reference TRBV5-1 and TRBJ2-7): KAGVTQTPRYLIKTRGQQVTLSCSPISGHRSVSWYQQTPGQGLQFLFEYFSETQRNKGNFPGRFSGRQFSNSRSEMNVSTLELGDSALYLCASSLEGAIEDEQYFGPGTRLTVT.

The gene calls are TRBV4-2 and TRBJ1-2; D unresolved. From germline, CDR1 is LGHNA and CDR2 YNFKEQ. The CDR3 spans 15 residues. V lost 3 bases and J 0 bases, leaving 11 bases between the germline ends. The CDR3 bases are TGTGCCAGCAGCCACCCGGCGGAGCCTAACTATGGCTACACCTTC. Translation: CASSHPAEPNYGYTF.

This chain joins TRBV18 and TRBJ2-1; 13 nucleotides align to TRBD2. Trimming at V came to 6 bases and at J to 9 bases, leaving 8 bases not matched to a gene. This CDR3 has 15 residues. Germline V CDR1 and CDR2: KGHSH, LQKENI. The CDR3 reads CASSTGLAGAVEQFF. The CDR3 DNA follows: TGTGCCAGCTCTACCGGACTAGCGGGGGCTGTTGAGCAGTTCTTC.

The chain is built from TRBV2 and TRBJ2-5, with 10 bases matching TRBD2. Germline V gene data show CDR1 as SNHLY and CDR2 as FYNNEI. The CDR3 runs 15 residues. The junction had 11 bases not matched to a gene; V was cut back by 6 bases and J by 7 bases. The DNA of the CDR3 is TGTGCCAGCAGGGCTGGGACTAGCGACATAGGGACCCAGTACTTC. Protein: CASRAGTSDIGTQYF.

This clone was picked up one time. V usage is TRBV5-1 and J usage is TRBJ1-3; a weak D match, TRBD1 (6 bases). The length of the CDR3 is 14 residues. Germline V gene data show CDR1 as SGHRS and CDR2 as YFSETQ. The ends were cut back, 0 bases at V and 4 bases at J, with 8 bases in the middle. Written as DNA, the CDR3 is TGCGCCAGCAGCTTGGCCGGACAGGGAAACACCATATATTTT. Translated, it gives CASSLAGQGNTIYF.